This T cell receptor (beta chain) was observed in a study of blood T cell repertoires in COVID-19. The wider study: The origin of the acute and convalescent COVID-19 samples was the United States, Italy and Spain. The analysed material was cDNA or gDNA that came from T cells, B-cell-depleted T cells, or PBMCs.

The ends were cut back, 5 bases at V and 2 bases at J, with 18 bases in the middle. The CDR3 is made up of 16 amino acids. From germline, CDR1 is SGHVS and CDR2 FQNEAQ. Authors' data handling: Estimated nucleated cell counts came from reference gene primer amplification. Measured with immunoSEQ multiplex PCR; TCRdb has only the in-frame clones, and not every one. V and J calls and clone size come straight from that table; D and trimming were deduced from the DNA. The sample has about 210,000 clones, 70% to 90% seen once; the top ten hold about 5%. The chain recombines TRBV7-8 with TRBJ1-2; the D gene is possibly TRBD1 (5 bases). Material: peripheral blood. This receptor was taken from a woman in her thirties or forties with acute or convalescent COVID-19. The CDR3 bases are TGTGCCAGCAGCCCCAGGGCGGGGGTCAGGAACTATGGCTACACCTTC. This sequence encodes CASSPRAGVRNYGYTF. Full variable domain (remainder filled in from reference TRBV7-8 and TRBJ1-2): GAGVSQSPRYKVAKRGQDVALRCDPISGHVSLFWYQQALGQGPEFLTYFQNEAQLDKSGLPSDRFFAERPEGSVSTLKIQRTQQEDSAVYLCASSPRAGVRNYGYTFGSGTRLTVV.